This T cell receptor beta chain was retrieved from a study of blood T cell repertoires in COVID-19. The table came from immunoSEQ multiplex PCR; TCRdb's copy has only in-frame clones and leaves some out. In the table there are about 40,000 clones, approximately 88% of which are singletons. The sequenced sample consisted of peripheral blood. This receptor was obtained from a woman between 65 and 79 years old with acute or convalescent COVID-19.

The CDR3 loop is CASSPGTGQSYEQYV. CDR3 sequence (DNA): TGTGCCAGCAGTCCCGGGACAGGGCAATCCTACGAGCAGTACGTC. This chain links TRBV28 with TRBJ2-7; 9 bases map to TRBD1. J lost 1 base, V lost 5 bases, and 6 bases had no gene match. The CDR3 extends over 15 amino acids. CDR1 is MDHEN, CDR2 SYDVKM, per germline.